This TCR beta chain emerged from a study of response to subunit inactivated influenza vaccine. Study results and limitations: Few additional T cells are recruited per seasonal influenza vaccination, authors suggested.

Germline V CDR1 and CDR2: LNHDA, SQIVND (reference sequence). The J segment lost 5 bases and the V segment lost 4 bases, leaving 11 bases of the junction unmatched. The CDR3 consists of 16 residues. TCRdb used MiXCR to reprocess the RT-PCR reads, holding one entry per CDR3 protein. In the table there are hundreds of thousands of distinct CDR3 sequences, less than 15% of which are singletons. To note about this clonotype: The antigen is unknown.

The sequenced sample was non-naive T cells sorted from PBMCs, obtained around two weeks before vaccination. The receptor was derived from a man in his fifties or sixties who received an inactivated influenza vaccine. The rearrangement joins TRBV19 to TRBJ2-5, with 9 nucleotides matching TRBD2. The CDR3 loop reads CASSTTMGGGVETQYF. The CDR3 DNA reads as TGTGCCAGTAGTACCACTATGGGCGGGGGGGTTGAGACCCAGTACTTC.